The following is a TCR beta chain sequence with its context. The antigen remains unidentified. This sample stems from a study of T cell responses to AZD1222 COVID-19 vaccine. The germline CDR1 and CDR2 sequences are SQVTM and ANQGSEA. This CDR3 has 13 amino acids. Deletions cut 3 bases from V and 2 bases from J, with 11 bases between. Broader study findings: Donors in the cohort were predominantly white British and more often female, and clonal diversity was possibly underestimated.

Method: immunoSEQ multiplex PCR; TCRdb's copy keeps in-frame clones and lacks some. The table lists under 140,000 clones, 85% to 95% of them singletons. The sequencing used peripheral blood, collected on day 0 of AZD1222 vaccination. The chain couples TRBV29-1 to TRBJ2-7; perhaps TRBD1 as D (6 bases). The source of this sequence is an adult in good health. CDR3 nucleotides: TGCAGCGTTGATCCGGGACACCCCTACGAGCAGTACTTC. Translating it yields CSVDPGHPYEQYF.